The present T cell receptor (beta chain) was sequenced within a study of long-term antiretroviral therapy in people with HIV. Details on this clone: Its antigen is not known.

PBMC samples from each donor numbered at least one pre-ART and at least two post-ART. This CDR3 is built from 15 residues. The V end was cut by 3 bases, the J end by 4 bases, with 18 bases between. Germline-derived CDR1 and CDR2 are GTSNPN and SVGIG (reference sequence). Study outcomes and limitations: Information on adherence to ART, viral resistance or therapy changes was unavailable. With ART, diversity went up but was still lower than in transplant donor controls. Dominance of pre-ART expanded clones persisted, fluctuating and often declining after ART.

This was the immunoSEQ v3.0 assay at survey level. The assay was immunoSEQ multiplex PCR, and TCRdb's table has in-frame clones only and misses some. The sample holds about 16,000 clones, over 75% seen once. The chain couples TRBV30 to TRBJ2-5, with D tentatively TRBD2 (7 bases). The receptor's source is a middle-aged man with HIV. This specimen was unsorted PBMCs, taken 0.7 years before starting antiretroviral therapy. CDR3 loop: CAWRGASGDRETQYF. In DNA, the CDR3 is TGTGCCTGGAGGGGGGCTAGCGGTGATCGAGAGACCCAGTACTTC. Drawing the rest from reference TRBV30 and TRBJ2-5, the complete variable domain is SQTIHQWPATLVQPVGSPLSLECTVEGTSNPNLYWYRQAAGRGLQLLFYSVGIGQISSEVPQNLSASRPQDRQFILSSKKLLLSDSGFYLCAWRGASGDRETQYFGPGTRLLVL.